This T cell receptor beta chain came from a study of cytomegalovirus exposure and HLA in healthy donors. Sequencing used immunoSEQ multiplex PCR; TCRdb keeps in-frame clones, though not all of them. The table records 130,000 to 150,000 clones, around 90% of them present only once. This CDR3 is 13 amino acids long. From germline, CDR1 is MDHEN and CDR2 SYDVKM. The approximately 120-subject validation cohort, separate from the approximately 640-subject first cohort, included the donors. Of note for this clone: The junction shows a germline mismatch at one end, possibly a read error.

Sequenced sample: PBMCs. The sequence came from a young man in good health and CMV-seropositive. The genes are TRBV28 and TRBJ2-7; 8 nucleotides match TRBD1. For the CDR3, the DNA is TGTGCCAGCACTTTACAGGGGGCCTACGAGCAGTACTTC. It specifies CASTLQGAYEQYF.